The 4 T cell receptor beta chains given below trace back to one sample, sequenced in a study of blood T cells in healthy people across ages. The second PCR ran roughly 7 to 12 cycles with a sample-barcoded 5' primer and J-beta primers. MiXCR, run by TCRdb on the 5' RACE reads, gives a single entry per CDR3 protein. This sample carries over 550,000 distinct CDR3 sequences, about 30% of them seen once, and the ten largest clones take approximately 14%. The sequenced material came from blood. The receptors come from a woman aged 80 or over in good health.

This chain uses TRBV6-1 with TRBJ1-6; the D gene is possibly TRBD1 (5 bases). The CDR3 consists of 15 residues. V was shortened by 5 bases and J by 0 bases, with 8 bases between the two germline ends. Germline CDR1 is MNHNS and CDR2 is SASEGT. The CDR3 is CASSRQSSYNSPLHF. The DNA of the CDR3 is TGTGCCAGCAGTAGACAGAGCTCCTATAATTCACCCCTCCACTTT.

The chain links TRBV20-1 to TRBJ2-6; no reliable D call. Germline assignment: CDR1 DFQATT and CDR2 SNEGSKA (reference sequence). Trimming shortened V by 2 bases and J by 0 bases, and 5 bases separated the two germline ends. This CDR3 is built from 14 residues. The CDR3 sequence is CSARMSSGANVLTF. The CDR3 DNA follows: TGCAGTGCTAGAATGAGCTCTGGGGCCAACGTCCTGACTTTC.

This clonotype was found many times. This CDR3 is CSVEESAAGETQYF. CDR3 DNA sequence: TGCAGCGTTGAAGAGAGCGCGGCAGGTGAGACCCAGTACTTC. This chain joins TRBV29-1 and TRBJ2-5; D remains unclear. Germline loops: CDR1 SQVTM, CDR2 ANQGSEA. The CDR3 totals 14 residues. Trimming shortened V by 0 bases and J by 5 bases, and 13 bases separated the two germline ends.

This clonotype was seen at least ten times. The CDR3 protein is CASSGGWGQETQYF. CDR3 sequence (DNA): TGTGCCAGCAGTGGCGGATGGGGCCAAGAGACCCAGTACTTC. The chain has TRBV6-1 and TRBJ2-5; D remains unclear. This CDR3 has 14 residues. V was clipped by 4 bases and J by 1 base, with 10 bases between them. Germline assignment: CDR1 MNHNS and CDR2 SASEGT.